The next 28 T cell receptor beta chains were all read from a single sample in a study of shared clonotypes between healthy human individuals. CD45RO-negative CD8 cells positively selected for CCR7 made up the naive population, which excluded terminally differentiated effector memory CD45RA+ cells. Produced via immunoSEQ multiplex PCR; TCRdb's table is partial and in-frame only. The sample has millions of clones; about 93% are singletons. Sequencing input: naive CD8+ T cells from PBMCs. The receptors were sampled from a man younger than 30 in good health. Some clones in this sample may be carry-over from other donors' samples.

CDR3 residues: CASSQEPGPTQYF. CDR3 DNA: TGCGCCAGCAGCCAAGAACCAGGGCCCACCCAGTACTTC. V is TRBV4-1 and J is TRBJ2-5, with D possibly matching TRBD1 (5 bases). In germline, CDR1 is MGHRA, CDR2 YSYEKL. This CDR3 spans 13 amino acids. Trimming pared 0 bases from V and 8 bases from J, leaving 10 bases between.

The chain employs TRBV10-3 and TRBJ2-6; TRBD1 matches 7 bases. The germline V gene has CDR1 ENHRY and CDR2 SYGVKD. This CDR3 region has 15 residues. V shed 8 bases, J shed 1 base, and the junction held 5 bases outside the gene matches. The DNA for the CDR3 is TGTGCCATCGGCTTACAGGGGTCTGGGGCCAACGTCCTGACTTTC. This translates into CAIGLQGSGANVLTF.

V and J are TRBV4-1 and TRBJ1-1; no clear D gene. The CDR3 extends over 13 amino acids. The germline V gene has CDR1 MGHRA and CDR2 YSYEKL. Trimming took off 4 bases at V and 6 bases at J, with 12 bases between the two ends. The CDR3 protein is CASSPPAVAEAFF. The CDR3 DNA sequence: TGCGCCAGCAGCCCACCCGCAGTCGCTGAAGCTTTCTTT.

This sequence joins TRBV11-2 and TRBJ2-7; 11 nucleotides agree with TRBD2. The CDR3 is 15 residues long. The germline V gene has CDR1 SGHAT and CDR2 FQNNGV. V lost 4 bases to trimming and J lost 2 bases; unmatched junction nucleotides: 4. The CDR3 reads CASSWGLAETYEQYF. For the CDR3, the DNA is TGTGCCAGCAGCTGGGGACTAGCGGAGACCTACGAGCAGTACTTC.

The genes are TRBV11-2 and TRBJ1-2; 10 bases line up with TRBD1. In germline, CDR1 is SGHAT, CDR2 FQNNGV. V was clipped by 1 base and J by 8 bases; unmatched bases: 7. The CDR3 is 15 amino acids. The CDR3: CASSLGRTGGSGYTF. CDR3 coding DNA: TGTGCCAGCAGCTTAGGCCGGACAGGGGGTTCGGGCTACACCTTC.

Remarks on this clone: The same CDR3 also results from other DNA sequences found in this sample. This chain's CDR3 is CASSLAGEGTGELFF. The CDR3 bases are TGTGCCAGCAGTTTGGCGGGGGAAGGCACCGGGGAGCTGTTTTTT. This sequence joins TRBV27 and TRBJ2-2; 7 nucleotides align to TRBD2. V was pared by 3 bases and J by 4 bases, with 5 bases of the junction left unmatched. The V gene's germline CDR1 is MNHEY and CDR2 SMNVEV (reference sequence). CDR3 length: 15 residues.

The rearrangement links TRBV4-1 to TRBJ2-6, with D uncertain. CDR3 length equals 15 residues. The V end was cut by 0 bases, the J end by 0 bases, with 3 bases between. The germline gives CDR1 MGHRA, CDR2 YSYEKL. CDR3: CASSQDGSGANVLTF. The CDR3 DNA sequence: TGCGCCAGCAGCCAAGATGGCTCTGGGGCCAACGTCCTGACTTTC.

The chain carries TRBV11-2 and TRBJ2-6, with D perhaps TRBD1 (5 bases). Trimming cost V 7 bases and J 0 bases, with 19 bases left between them. Per the germline V gene, CDR1 is SGHAT and CDR2 is FQNNGV. The CDR3 spans 18 residues. The CDR3 DNA reads as TGTGCCAGCACCGGAAGGAACAGGCGCTCCTCTGGGGCCAACGTCCTGACTTTC. It yields the protein CASTGRNRRSSGANVLTF.

This rearrangement joins TRBV29-1 to TRBJ2-3; a weak D match, TRBD2 (6 bases). CDR1 SQVTM and CDR2 ANQGSEA come from the germline V gene. This CDR3 has 14 amino acids. V was shortened by 1 base and J by 0 bases, with 8 bases between the two germline ends. For the CDR3, the DNA is TGCAGCGTTGAAGGGGGACTTAGCACAGATACGCAGTATTTT. Protein sequence: CSVEGGLSTDTQYF.

This chain uses TRBV28 with TRBJ1-5; 8 bases are shared with TRBD1. V lost 4 bases to trimming and J lost 3 bases; unmatched junction nucleotides: 14. The germline V gene encodes CDR1 MDHEN and CDR2 SYDVKM. This CDR3 contains 18 residues. The CDR3, as DNA: TGTGCCAGCAGTTCGGCCAGTCAGGGGGCCTACTACAATCAGCCCCAGCATTTT. As protein: CASSSASQGAYYNQPQHF.

The rearrangement links TRBV7-6 to TRBJ2-2; D is uncertain. Germline lookup yields CDR1 SGHVS and CDR2 FNYEAQ. V lost 0 bases and J 6 bases, leaving 11 bases between the germline ends. There are 15 residues in the CDR3. CDR3 nucleotides: TGTGCCAGCAGCTTAGCCCCCACCCAAGCCGGGGAGCTGTTTTTT. Its translation: CASSLAPTQAGELFF.

The chain couples TRBV27 to TRBJ2-1, with D tentatively TRBD1 (5 bases). The length of the CDR3 is 16 residues. Germline V CDR1 and CDR2: MNHEY, SMNVEV (reference sequence). Trimming shortened V by 5 bases and J by 0 bases, and 14 bases separated the two germline ends. The CDR3 reads CASSQQDTSSYNEQFF. In DNA, the CDR3 is TGTGCCAGCAGTCAGCAGGACACGAGCTCCTACAATGAGCAGTTCTTC.

The rearrangement joins TRBV25-1 to TRBJ2-5, with unresolved D. CDR3 size: 12 residues. CDR1 is MGHDK and CDR2 is SYGVNS in the germline V gene. Trimming took off 3 bases at V and 9 bases at J, with 11 bases between the two ends. For the CDR3, the DNA is TGTGCCAGCAGTGATGCGTCGAAGGCCCAGTACTTC. Its translation is CASSDASKAQYF.

This chain connects TRBV29-1 to TRBJ2-3; TRBD1 or TRBD2 may be the D gene (5 bases each). CDR3 length: 15 amino acids. V was trimmed by 6 bases and J by 6 bases, leaving 22 bases between them. CDR1 and CDR2 (germline): SQVTM, ANQGSEA. Here the CDR3 reads CSVFLPGRPGDTQYF. The DNA of the CDR3 is TGCAGCGTCTTCCTCCCGGGACGCCCGGGGGATACGCAGTATTTT.

V and J are TRBV5-1 and TRBJ2-5; 11 positions match TRBD1. With 7 bases clipped from V and 2 bases from J, the junction kept 10 bases outside the gene matches. This CDR3 spans 16 amino acids. Looked up from germline, CDR1 is SGHRS and CDR2 is YFSETQ. As DNA, the CDR3 is TGCGCCAGCCGAGGTCCCGGGACAGGGGGACAAGAGACCCAGTACTTC. Translated: CASRGPGTGGQETQYF.

The count of this clone is one. The rearrangement uses TRBV27 and TRBJ2-1; TRBD1 agrees at 7 bases. V lost 5 bases, J lost 0 bases, and 7 bases stayed unmatched. CDR1 is MNHEY, CDR2 SMNVEV, per germline (reference sequence). The CDR3 is made up of 16 amino acids. The CDR3 loop reads CASSPSTGSSYNEQFF. The CDR3 DNA reads as TGTGCCAGCAGTCCGTCGACAGGGAGCTCCTACAATGAGCAGTTCTTC.

The rearrangement joins TRBV10-3 to TRBJ1-1, with a weak D call TRBD1 (6 bases). The CDR3 runs 13 residues. Looked up from germline, CDR1 is ENHRY and CDR2 is SYGVKD. V was clipped by 7 bases and J by 3 bases, with 12 bases between them. The CDR3 is CAIKGKGDTEAFF. CDR3 DNA sequence: TGTGCCATCAAGGGTAAGGGGGACACTGAAGCTTTCTTT.

This clone was observed a single time. V usage is TRBV19 and J usage is TRBJ2-7; D gene uncertain. CDR1 LNHDA and CDR2 SQIVND come from the germline V gene (reference sequence). This CDR3 region has 12 residues. With 5 bases removed from V and 4 bases from J, the gap between germline ends came to 9 bases. The DNA of the CDR3 is TGTGCCAGTAGTTACTCAGGTTACGAGCAGTACTTC. Residues: CASSYSGYEQYF.

V gene TRBV6-5 combines with J gene TRBJ1-1; a weak D match, TRBD1 (5 bases). CDR1 and CDR2 (germline): MNHEY, SVGAGI. CDR3 length: 13 residues. V lost 2 bases to trimming and J lost 7 bases, with 11 bases between them. For the CDR3, the DNA is TGTGCCAGCAGTTACGGGGGGTCAGATGAAGCTTTCTTT. It encodes CASSYGGSDEAFF.

The chain carries TRBV5-6 and TRBJ2-5; 10 nucleotides agree with TRBD1. This CDR3 has 15 amino acids. The V gene end was trimmed by 4 bases and the J gene end by 7 bases; junction bases not matched to a gene: 10. Germline-derived CDR1 and CDR2 are SGHDT and YYEEEE. CDR3 sequence: CASSTRQGAFGTQYF. The CDR3 DNA reads TGTGCCAGCAGCACAAGACAGGGGGCATTTGGGACCCAGTACTTC.

The V gene is TRBV28, the J gene TRBJ2-7; TRBD1 matches 11 bases. CDR1 MDHEN and CDR2 SYDVKM come from the germline V gene. The CDR3 contains 12 residues. The trim removed 8 bases at V and 5 bases at J, leaving 2 bases unmatched. Here the CDR3 DNA reads TGTGCCAGCCGGACAGGGGGCCACGAGCAGTACTTC. Translated, it gives CASRTGGHEQYF.

The CDR3 bases are TGTGCCAGCAGCTTAATCCTTGGGGCATACAATGAGCAGTTCTTC. This codes for CASSLILGAYNEQFF. The V call is TRBV7-3, the J call TRBJ2-1; possibly TRBD1 for D (5 bases). The V and J ends lost 1 base and 4 bases respectively, with 11 bases between them. The CDR3 loop spans 15 amino acids. Germline CDR1 is SGHTA and CDR2 is FQGTGA.

The chain joins TRBV2 to TRBJ1-1; TRBD1 is a possible D gene (5 bases). CDR1 is SNHLY and CDR2 is FYNNEI in the germline V gene. V lost 6 bases, J lost 3 bases, and 14 bases lay in between. The CDR3 length is 14 residues. The CDR3 DNA reads TGTGCCAGCAGGGAGGGCTGGGGGGACACTGAAGCTTTCTTT. As protein: CASREGWGDTEAFF.

V usage is TRBV28 and J usage is TRBJ2-2, with D possibly TRBD1 on 6 matching bases. The V end lost 5 bases, the J end lost 1 base, and 20 bases lay between the germline ends. Germline V gene data show CDR1 as MDHEN and CDR2 as SYDVKM. The CDR3 covers 18 residues. CDR3 nucleotide sequence: TGTGCCAGCAGTCAGCCAATTTTTACGACAGGGAACACCGGGGAGCTGTTTTTT. It codes for CASSQPIFTTGNTGELFF.

The rearrangement uses TRBV7-6 and TRBJ2-2; 15 nucleotides match TRBD2. Germline-derived CDR1 and CDR2 are SGHVS and FNYEAQ. The CDR3 totals 19 residues. The V gene end was trimmed by 6 bases and the J gene end by 4 bases; junction bases not matched to a gene: 12. CDR3 sequence (DNA): TGTGCCAGCAGAGCTCACCGGACTAGCGGGAGGGGCAGCACCGGGGAGCTGTTTTTT. Translated: CASRAHRTSGRGSTGELFF.

The chain couples TRBV28 to TRBJ2-7, with 8 bases matching TRBD1. The CDR3 sequence is 16 residues long. The J segment lost 0 bases and the V segment lost 3 bases, leaving 7 bases of the junction unmatched. The germline V gene has CDR1 MDHEN and CDR2 SYDVKM. The CDR3 nucleotides read TGTGCCAGCAGTTTGGACCGACAGGGGATCTCCTACGAGCAGTACTTC. Translating it yields CASSLDRQGISYEQYF.

The chain links TRBV9 to TRBJ1-2; TRBD1 matches 9 bases. The junction had 8 bases not matched to a gene; V was cut back by 6 bases and J by 2 bases. Germline-derived CDR1 and CDR2 are SGDLS and YYNGEE. The CDR3 extends over 15 amino acids. The CDR3: CASTETGGPNYGYTF. The CDR3 coding sequence is TGTGCCAGCACCGAGACAGGGGGGCCCAACTATGGCTACACCTTC.

The rearrangement joins TRBV28 to TRBJ1-1; the D gene is possibly TRBD1 (5 bases). The germline V and J ends were trimmed by 3 bases and 4 bases, with 12 bases remaining between them. Germline V CDR1 and CDR2: MDHEN, SYDVKM. The CDR3 extends over 14 amino acids. CDR3 coding DNA: TGTGCCAGCAGTTTCCCTGAGGGGTCCACTGAAGCTTTCTTT. Residues: CASSFPEGSTEAFF.